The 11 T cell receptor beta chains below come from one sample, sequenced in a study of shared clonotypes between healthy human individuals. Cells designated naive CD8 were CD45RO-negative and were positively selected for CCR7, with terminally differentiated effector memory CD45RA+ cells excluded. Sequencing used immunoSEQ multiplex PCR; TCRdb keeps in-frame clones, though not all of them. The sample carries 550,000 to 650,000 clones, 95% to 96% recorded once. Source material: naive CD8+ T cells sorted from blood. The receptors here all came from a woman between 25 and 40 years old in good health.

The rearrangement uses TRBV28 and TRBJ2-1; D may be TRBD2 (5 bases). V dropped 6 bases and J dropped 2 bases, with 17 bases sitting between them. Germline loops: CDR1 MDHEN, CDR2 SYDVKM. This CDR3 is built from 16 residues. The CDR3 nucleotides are TGTGCCAGCAGACCCTTATCGGGGAGTCCCTACAATGAGCAGTTCTTC. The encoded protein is CASRPLSGSPYNEQFF.

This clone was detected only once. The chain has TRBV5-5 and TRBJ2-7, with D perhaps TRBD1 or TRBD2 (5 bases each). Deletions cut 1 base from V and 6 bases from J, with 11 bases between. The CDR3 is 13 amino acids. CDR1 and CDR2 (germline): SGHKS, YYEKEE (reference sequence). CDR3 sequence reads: CASSLSGTGEQYF. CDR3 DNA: TGTGCCAGCAGCTTGTCCGGGACGGGCGAGCAGTACTTC.

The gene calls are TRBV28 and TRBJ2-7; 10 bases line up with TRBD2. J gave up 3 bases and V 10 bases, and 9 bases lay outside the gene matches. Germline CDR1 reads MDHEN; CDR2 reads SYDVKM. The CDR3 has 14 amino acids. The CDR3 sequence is CATALAGSDYEQYF. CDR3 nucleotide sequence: TGTGCCACCGCACTAGCGGGGTCCGACTACGAGCAGTACTTC.

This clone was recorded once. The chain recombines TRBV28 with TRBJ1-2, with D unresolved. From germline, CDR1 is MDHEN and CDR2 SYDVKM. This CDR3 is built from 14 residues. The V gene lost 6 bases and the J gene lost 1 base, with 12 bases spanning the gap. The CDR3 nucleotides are TGTGCCAGCAGGGAGAGTTTTCTTAACTATGGCTACACCTTC. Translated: CASRESFLNYGYTF.

The CDR3 here is CASSYRPGQGVFNEQFF. CDR3 DNA sequence: TGTGCCAGCAGCTATCGTCCGGGACAGGGGGTTTTCAATGAGCAGTTCTTC. The J gene is TRBJ2-1, the V gene TRBV7-9; 11 bases are a match to TRBD1. CDR1 and CDR2 (germline): SEHNR, FQNEAQ (reference sequence). The CDR3 is 17 amino acids. V lost 4 bases and J lost 6; bases outside the gene matches: 11. Supplemented by reference TRBV7-9 and TRBJ2-1, the full variable domain reads DTGVSQNPRHKITKRGQNVTFRCDPISEHNRLYWYRQTLGQGPEFLTYFQNEAQLEKSRLLSDRFSAERPKGSFSTLEIQRTEQGDSAMYLCASSYRPGQGVFNEQFFGPGTRLTVL.

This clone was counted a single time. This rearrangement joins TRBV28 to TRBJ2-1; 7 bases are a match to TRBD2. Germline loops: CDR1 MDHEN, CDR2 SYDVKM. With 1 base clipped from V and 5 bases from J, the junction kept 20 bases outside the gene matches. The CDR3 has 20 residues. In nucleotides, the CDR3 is TGTGCCAGCAGTTTATCGGTTCAGGTCGGCGCGGGAGCCCAAAACAATGAGCAGTTCTTC. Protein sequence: CASSLSVQVGAGAQNNEQFF.

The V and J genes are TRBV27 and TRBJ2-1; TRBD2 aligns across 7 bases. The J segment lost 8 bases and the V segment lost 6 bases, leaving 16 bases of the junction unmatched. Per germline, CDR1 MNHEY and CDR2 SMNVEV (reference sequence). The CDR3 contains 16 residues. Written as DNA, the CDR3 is TGTGCCAGCAGCTCAATCCGGGACCCGGGGAGGGATGAGCAGTTCTTC. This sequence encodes CASSSIRDPGRDEQFF.

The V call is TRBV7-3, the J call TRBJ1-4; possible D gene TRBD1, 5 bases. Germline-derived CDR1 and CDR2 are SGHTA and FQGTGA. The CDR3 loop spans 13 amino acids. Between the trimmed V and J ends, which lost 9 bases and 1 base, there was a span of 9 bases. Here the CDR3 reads CARTRGTNEKLFF. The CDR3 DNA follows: TGTGCCAGGACGAGGGGAACTAATGAAAAACTGTTTTTT.

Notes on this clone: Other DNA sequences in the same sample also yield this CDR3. Here the CDR3 reads CASSVAGGHTEAFF. For the CDR3, the DNA is TGTGCCAGCAGCGTAGCAGGGGGCCACACTGAAGCTTTCTTT. The chain has TRBV9 and TRBJ1-1; 8 nucleotides line up with TRBD1. This CDR3 has 14 residues. The germline V gene has CDR1 SGDLS and CDR2 YYNGEE. J gave up 3 bases and V 0 bases, and 1 base lay outside the gene matches.

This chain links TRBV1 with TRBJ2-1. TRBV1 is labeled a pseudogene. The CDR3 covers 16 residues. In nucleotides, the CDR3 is TGCACCAGCAGCCAAGTTACACCGAGCTCCTACAATGAGCAGTTCTTC. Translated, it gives CTSSQVTPSSYNEQFF.

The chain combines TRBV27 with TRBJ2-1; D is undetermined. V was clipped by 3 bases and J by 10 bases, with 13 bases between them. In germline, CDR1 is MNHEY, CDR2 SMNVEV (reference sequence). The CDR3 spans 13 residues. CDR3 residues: CASSFKPVGEQFF. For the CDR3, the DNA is TGTGCCAGCAGTTTTAAACCGGTAGGGGAGCAGTTCTTC.